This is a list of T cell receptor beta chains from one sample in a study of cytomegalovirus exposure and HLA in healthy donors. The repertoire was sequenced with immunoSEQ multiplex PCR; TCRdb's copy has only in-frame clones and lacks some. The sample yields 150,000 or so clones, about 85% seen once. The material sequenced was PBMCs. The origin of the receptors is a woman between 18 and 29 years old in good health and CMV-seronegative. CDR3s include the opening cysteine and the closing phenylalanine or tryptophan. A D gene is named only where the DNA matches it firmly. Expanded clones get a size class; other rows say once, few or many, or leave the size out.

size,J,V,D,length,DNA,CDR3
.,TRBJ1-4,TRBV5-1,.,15,TGCGCCAGCAGCCCATACCTGGGAGGTGGTGAAAAACTGTTTTTT,CASSPYLGGGEKLFF
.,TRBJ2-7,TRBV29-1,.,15,TGCAGCGTTGAATACCCCAGGACAGCCTCCTACGAGCAGTACTTC,CSVEYPRTASYEQYF
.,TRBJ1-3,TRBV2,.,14,TGTGCCAGCAAAGAGTTGAGCTCTGGAAACACCATATATTTT,CASKELSSGNTIYF
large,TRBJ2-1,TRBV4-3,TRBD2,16,TGCGCCAGCAGCCAAGATAGCGGGGGCTCCTACAATGAGCAGTTCTTC,CASSQDSGGSYNEQFF
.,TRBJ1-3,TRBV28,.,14,TGTGCCAGCAGGGGTCAGGCCCCTGGAAACACCATATATTTT,CASRGQAPGNTIYF
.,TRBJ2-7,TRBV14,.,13,TGTGCCAGCAGCCAGGCGGGGATCTACGAGCAGTACTTC,CASSQAGIYEQYF
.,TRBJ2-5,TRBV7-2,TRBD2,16,TGTGCCAGCAGCGCTAACCGGGGGGGTCCGCGAGAGACCCAGTACTTC,CASSANRGGPRETQYF
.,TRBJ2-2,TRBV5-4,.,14,TGTGCCAGCAGCGCCAGGGTTAGGGACGGGGAGCTGTTTTTT,CASSARVRDGELFF
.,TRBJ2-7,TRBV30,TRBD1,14,TGTGCCTGGAGTGCGACAGGGGGCTCCTACGAGCAGTACTTC,CAWSATGGSYEQYF
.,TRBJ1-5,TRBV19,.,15,TGTGCCAGTAGTATGTTGGCAGGGATTAATCAGCCCCAGCATTTT,CASSMLAGINQPQHF
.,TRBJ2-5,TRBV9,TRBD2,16,TGTGCCAGCAGCGGAGAAGGGCGGGGGGGGCGGGAGACCCAGTACTTC,CASSGEGRGGRETQYF
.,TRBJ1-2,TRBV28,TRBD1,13,TGTGCCAGCAGTCCGGGACAGGGAAGGGGCTACACCTTC,CASSPGQGRGYTF
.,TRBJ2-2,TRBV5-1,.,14,TGCGCCAGCAGTCGAGACAGAAACACCGGGGAGCTGTTTTTT,CASSRDRNTGELFF
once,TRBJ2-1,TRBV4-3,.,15,TGCGCCAGCAGCCAAGATCTAACGAGCCTCCGGGAGCAGTTCTTC,CASSQDLTSLREQFF
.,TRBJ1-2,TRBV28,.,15,TGTGCCAGCAGCCCCGGGACAACTACTAACTATGGCTACACCTTC,CASSPGTTTNYGYTF
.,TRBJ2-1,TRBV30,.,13,TGTGCCTGGAAGGCGGGATCCTACAATGAGCAGTTCTTC,CAWKAGSYNEQFF
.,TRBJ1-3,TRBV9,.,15,TGTGCCAGCAGCCCTCACCCGGACCGGGGGGGGACCATATATTTT,CASSPHPDRGGTIYF
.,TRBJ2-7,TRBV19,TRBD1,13,TGTGCCAGTAGTCGACAGGGTGGATACGAGCAGTACTTC,CASSRQGGYEQYF
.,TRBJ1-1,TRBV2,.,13,TGTGCCAGCAGAACAGATACGAACACTGAAGCTTTCTTT,CASRTDTNTEAFF
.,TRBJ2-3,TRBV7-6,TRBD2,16,TGTGCCAGCAGCCCTCTTAGCGGGAGACCCACAGATACGCAGTATTTT,CASSPLSGRPTDTQYF
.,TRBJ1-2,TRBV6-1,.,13,TGTGCCAGCAGTGAACCGTCGGGCTATGGCTACACCTTC,CASSEPSGYGYTF
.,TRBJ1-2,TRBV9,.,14,TGTGCCAGCAGCGTAGGGACGGGGGAATATGGCTACACCTTC,CASSVGTGEYGYTF
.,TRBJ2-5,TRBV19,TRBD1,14,TGTGCCAGTAGTATTGACAGGGCAGGGAAGACCCAGTACTTC,CASSIDRAGKTQYF
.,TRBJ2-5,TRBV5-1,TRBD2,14,TGCGCCAGCAGCCCCGTAGCGGGGGGGGAGACCCAGTACTTC,CASSPVAGGETQYF
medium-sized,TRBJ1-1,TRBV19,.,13,TGTGCCAGTAGTACCGCTGGGGGGACTGAAGCTTTCTTT,CASSTAGGTEAFF